These 19 T cell receptor beta chains were sequenced from one sample in a study of blood T cell repertoires in COVID-19. Assay: immunoSEQ multiplex PCR; the TCRdb copy retains only in-frame clones and omits some. The sample shows about 170,000 clones, roughly 80% of them seen only once. Material: peripheral blood. These receptors were taken from a man aged 18-30 years with active or convalescent COVID-19.

This clone appeared once. The CDR3 sequence is CASSYSPGAGYTF. DNA of the CDR3: TGTGCCAGCAGTTACTCCCCTGGGGCTGGCTACACCTTC. The chain is built from TRBV6-6 and TRBJ1-2; a weak D match, TRBD1 (5 bases). The CDR3 contains 13 residues. Per germline, CDR1 MNHNY and CDR2 SVGAGI (reference sequence). V was trimmed by 0 bases and J by 7 bases, leaving 9 bases between them.

The V and J genes are TRBV27 and TRBJ2-5; 8 positions agree with TRBD2. V dropped 5 bases and J dropped 0; count of bases not matched to a gene: 11. The germline CDR1 and CDR2 sequences are MNHEY and SMNVEV (reference sequence). This CDR3 is built from 17 residues. CDR3 sequence (DNA): TGTGCCAGCAGTCCCTCCAGGCGGGGGGAGTACCAAGAGACCCAGTACTTC. It codes for CASSPSRRGEYQETQYF.

The V gene is TRBV27, the J gene TRBJ2-4; TRBD1 matches at 8 bases. With V trimmed by 5 bases and J by 1 base, 7 bases remained unmatched. This CDR3 is 16 amino acids long. Germline V lookup: CDR1 MNHEY, CDR2 SMNVEV (reference sequence). The CDR3 nucleotides read TGTGCCAGCAGTCCGGGACAGGTGGGGGCCAAAAACATTCAGTACTTC. Amino acids: CASSPGQVGAKNIQYF.

This chain joins TRBV7-9 and TRBJ1-2, with 8 bases identical to TRBD1. With V trimmed by 5 bases and J by 4 bases, 12 bases remained unmatched. Germline values: CDR1 SEHNR, CDR2 FQNEAQ (reference sequence). The CDR3 is 16 residues long. CDR3 sequence: CASSVLRKDRVYGYTF. The CDR3 DNA reads as TGTGCCAGCAGCGTACTCCGAAAGGACAGGGTCTATGGCTACACCTTC.

In this sample, this clone turned up a few times. The chain has TRBV18 and TRBJ2-6; weak D call: TRBD2 (6 bases). The germline V and J ends were trimmed by 3 bases and 1 base, with 7 bases remaining between them. The germline V gene has CDR1 KGHSH and CDR2 LQKENI. CDR3 length: 15 residues. In DNA, the CDR3 is TGTGCCAGCTCACCGGGAGGATCTGGGGCCAACGTCCTGACTTTC. Translation gives CASSPGGSGANVLTF.

The chain is built from TRBV4-1 and TRBJ2-3, with 12 nucleotides matching TRBD2. V lost 2 bases to trimming and J lost 1 base; unmatched junction nucleotides: 4. The CDR3 is 17 residues long. The V gene's germline CDR1 is MGHRA and CDR2 YSYEKL. The chain's CDR3 is CASSQQGLAGRTDTQYF. The CDR3 DNA reads as TGCGCCAGCAGCCAACAGGGACTAGCGGGTCGCACAGATACGCAGTATTTT.

J is TRBJ1-5 and V is TRBV27; TRBD1 is a possible D gene (6 bases). Germline CDR1 reads MNHEY; CDR2 reads SMNVEV (reference sequence). V lost 5 bases to trimming and J lost 7 bases, with 12 bases between them. The CDR3 runs to 13 residues. The CDR3 DNA sequence: TGTGCCAGCAGTGATAACAGGGCCCAGCCCCAGCATTTT. Protein sequence: CASSDNRAQPQHF.

CDR3 region: CASRRQGAVSYEQYF. CDR3 bases: TGTGCCAGCAGGAGACAGGGGGCCGTCTCCTACGAGCAGTACTTC. The chain links TRBV6-5 to TRBJ2-7, with TRBD1 identical over 10 bases. Germline values: CDR1 MNHEY, CDR2 SVGAGI. V lost 6 bases to trimming and J lost 0 bases; unmatched junction nucleotides: 5. The length of the CDR3 is 15 residues.

CDR3 nucleotide sequence: TGTGCCAGCAGGGCCAGCGGGAGGGGCAATGAGCAGTTCTTC. Its translation: CASRASGRGNEQFF. The chain links TRBV25-1 to TRBJ2-1; 10 nucleotides line up with TRBD2. Germline CDR1 is MGHDK and CDR2 is SYGVNS. The CDR3 sequence is 14 residues long. The V gene end was trimmed by 6 bases and the J gene end by 6 bases; junction bases not matched to a gene: 5.

The CDR3 is CASSSPEGGPYNEQFF. The CDR3 coding sequence is TGTGCCAGCAGTTCCCCGGAAGGAGGGCCCTACAATGAGCAGTTCTTC. The gene calls are TRBV28 and TRBJ2-1; maybe TRBD2 (6 bases). Germline V lookup: CDR1 MDHEN, CDR2 SYDVKM. Trimming cost V 4 bases and J 2 bases, with 15 bases left between them. CDR3 length: 16 residues.

V gene TRBV7-8 combines with J gene TRBJ1-5; a possible D gene is TRBD1 (6 bases). This CDR3 is 19 amino acids long. Germline V gives CDR1 SGHVS, CDR2 FQNEAQ. Trimming shortened V by 2 bases and J by 0 bases, and 20 bases separated the two germline ends. CDR3 DNA: TGTGCCAGCAGCTTACGTCCCGGGACACTATCTTATAGCAATCAGCCCCAGCATTTT. Residues: CASSLRPGTLSYSNQPQHF.

The V gene is TRBV9, the J gene TRBJ2-3; 8 nucleotides match TRBD2. V was pared by 0 bases and J by 6 bases, with 12 bases of the junction left unmatched. CDR1 is SGDLS and CDR2 is YYNGEE in the germline V gene. This CDR3 contains 17 residues. The DNA for the CDR3 is TGTGCCAGCAGCGTAGCTCCAGCGGGGGTCTCGAGGGATACGCAGTATTTT. It is translated as CASSVAPAGVSRDTQYF.

The gene calls are TRBV9 and TRBJ1-1, with 7 bases aligning to TRBD1. This CDR3 is built from 19 residues. Germline assignment: CDR1 SGDLS and CDR2 YYNGEE. The V segment lost 6 bases and the J segment 5 bases; nucleotides outside the gene matches: 25. Here the CDR3 DNA reads TGTGCCAGCAACACCCCCTCCACAGGGGTTAGCGCGGTAGTGACTGAAGCTTTCTTT. This encodes CASNTPSTGVSAVVTEAFF.

The CDR3 bases are TGCGCCAGCAGCTCTTTACAGAGCTACGAGCAGTACTTC. Encoded protein: CASSSLQSYEQYF. V is TRBV5-1 and J is TRBJ2-7; D remains unclear. V lost 3 bases and J lost 3, with 10 bases in between. Germline V gene sequence: CDR1 SGHRS, CDR2 YFSETQ. This CDR3 is built from 13 residues.

The chain uses TRBV11-2 and TRBJ2-3; 10 bases agree with TRBD2. V shed 5 bases, J shed 6 bases, and the junction held 8 bases outside the gene matches. The germline gives CDR1 SGHAT, CDR2 FQNNGV. The CDR3 loop spans 15 amino acids. The CDR3 reads CASSASGGQMDTQYF. CDR3 DNA sequence: TGTGCCAGCAGCGCTAGCGGGGGTCAGATGGATACGCAGTATTTT.

V and J are TRBV18 and TRBJ1-1, with D possibly matching TRBD1 (5 bases). V lost 1 base to trimming and J lost 5 bases, with 14 bases between them. The CDR3 runs 15 residues. Germline V gene data show CDR1 as KGHSH and CDR2 as LQKENI. CDR3 loop: CASSPQKGGGTEAFF. Here the CDR3 DNA reads TGTGCCAGCTCACCACAGAAGGGCGGGGGAACTGAAGCTTTCTTT. Complete variable domain (other parts from reference TRBV18 and TRBJ1-1): NAGVMQNPRHLVRRRGQEARLRCSPMKGHSHVYWYRQLPEEGLKFMVYLQKENIIDESGMPKERFSAEFPKEGPSILRIQQVVRGDSAAYFCASSPQKGGGTEAFFGQGTRLTVV.

The genes are TRBV3-1 (or the pseudogene TRBV3-2) and TRBJ1-1, with D perhaps TRBD1 (6 bases). The germline V gene has CDR1 LGHDT and CDR2 YNNKEL (reference sequence). Trimming took off 1 base at V and 6 bases at J, with 12 bases between the two ends. This CDR3 has 14 amino acids. This chain's CDR3 is CASSQVQGIAEAFF. CDR3 in DNA: TGTGCCAGCAGCCAAGTACAGGGCATCGCTGAAGCTTTCTTT.

The chain couples TRBV6-1 to TRBJ2-7, with 13 nucleotides matching TRBD2. Looked up from germline, CDR1 is MNHNS and CDR2 is SASEGT. J gave up 6 bases and V 3 bases, and 5 bases lay outside the gene matches. This CDR3 has 15 residues. The CDR3 DNA reads TGTGCCAGCAGTGAGACTAGCGGGGGGTATGCCGAGCAGTACTTC. This encodes CASSETSGGYAEQYF.

V and J are TRBV7-9 and TRBJ2-3, with TRBD2 matching 12 bases. This CDR3 region has 17 residues. Trimming took 1 base from V and 3 from J; bases not matched to a gene: 5. CDR1 and CDR2 (germline): SEHNR, FQNEAQ (reference sequence). CDR3 region: CASSLGVGLAGTDTQYF. The CDR3, as DNA: TGTGCCAGCAGCTTAGGGGTCGGACTAGCGGGAACAGATACGCAGTATTTT.